One and the same sample provided the 21 T cell receptor beta chains below, sequenced in a study of blood T cell repertoires in COVID-19. Sequencing was performed with immunoSEQ multiplex PCR; in TCRdb, only in-frame clones are kept and a portion is missing. The sample has more than 250,000 clones, around four fifths seen once. The sequencing sample was made of peripheral blood. The receptors were sampled from a man in his fifties or sixties who had recovered from COVID-19.

CDR3 sequence reads: CASQGGGTGELFF. The CDR3 DNA is TGTGCCTCTCAGGGTGGTGGGACCGGGGAGCTGTTTTTT. The chain links TRBV12-3 or TRBV12-4 to TRBJ2-2; D may be TRBD1 (5 bases). This CDR3 spans 13 amino acids. The V gene lost 11 bases and the J gene lost 5 bases, with 15 bases spanning the gap.

The CDR3, as DNA: TGTGCCAGCAGACAGGGGGAGACAGGGGTCGGCTACACCTTC. It yields the protein CASRQGETGVGYTF. The rearrangement uses TRBV3-1 (or the pseudogene TRBV3-2) and TRBJ1-2, with 8 bases aligning to TRBD1. The CDR3 extends over 14 amino acids. V lost 6 bases, J lost 8 bases, and 11 bases stayed unmatched. Germline V lookup: CDR1 LGHDT, CDR2 YNNKEL (reference sequence).

This clone was observed a handful of times. The rearrangement links TRBV5-1 to TRBJ1-3; TRBD1 matches 8 bases. This CDR3 is 14 amino acids long. The germline V gene has CDR1 SGHRS and CDR2 YFSETQ. Trimming cost V 7 bases and J 0 bases; bases outside gene matches: 3. The CDR3 reads CASRQGSSGNTIYF. CDR3 nucleotides: TGCGCCAGCCGACAGGGGTCCTCTGGAAACACCATATATTTT.

The gene calls are TRBV11-2 and TRBJ2-3; no firm D call. Germline V lookup: CDR1 SGHAT, CDR2 FQNNGV. The V end lost 1 base, the J end lost 2 bases, and 10 bases lay between the germline ends. This CDR3 is built from 15 residues. CDR3 sequence reads: CASSLGRGHTDTQYF. CDR3 nucleotide sequence: TGTGCCAGCAGCTTAGGGAGAGGCCACACAGATACGCAGTATTTT.

The genes are TRBV5-1 and TRBJ2-1, with 9 bases aligning to TRBD2. CDR1 SGHRS and CDR2 YFSETQ come from the germline V gene. The CDR3 has 15 amino acids. With V trimmed by 4 bases and J by 2 bases, 4 bases remained unmatched. The CDR3 loop is CASSASGTTYNEQFF. The DNA for the CDR3 is TGCGCCAGCAGCGCTAGCGGGACGACCTACAATGAGCAGTTCTTC.

This clone was found once. The genes are TRBV19 and TRBJ2-5, with 7 bases fitting TRBD1. This CDR3 region has 15 residues. The ends lost 5 bases at V and 9 bases at J; junction bases unmatched: 15. From germline, CDR1 is LNHDA and CDR2 SQIVND (reference sequence). The CDR3 coding sequence is TGTGCCAGTAGTCCAGACCAAAGACAGGGCGAATCCCAGTACTTC. Protein sequence: CASSPDQRQGESQYF.

The chain combines TRBV9 with TRBJ1-4; 7 bases align to TRBD1. J gave up 3 bases and V 3 bases, and 5 bases lay outside the gene matches. The CDR3 loop spans 15 amino acids. Germline assignment: CDR1 SGDLS and CDR2 YYNGEE. The DNA for the CDR3 is TGTGCCAGCAGCGGCCGACAGGGCCCTAATGAAAAACTGTTTTTT. Protein sequence: CASSGRQGPNEKLFF.

This chain joins TRBV9 and TRBJ2-5, with a possible D match to TRBD2 (5 bases). This CDR3 region has 14 residues. Trimming cost V 0 bases and J 1 base, with 7 bases left between them. Germline V gene lookup returns CDR1 SGDLS and CDR2 YYNGEE. The CDR3 region has the DNA TGTGCCAGCAGCGTAGCCAGCGGCCAAGAGACCCAGTACTTC. This translates into CASSVASGQETQYF.

The J gene is TRBJ1-2, the V gene TRBV5-4, with 7 bases fitting TRBD1. The junction had 9 bases not matched to a gene; V was cut back by 4 bases and J by 6 bases. The CDR3 totals 14 residues. Germline lookup yields CDR1 SGHNT and CDR2 YYREEE (reference sequence). This CDR3 reads CASSGTTGVDGYTF. CDR3 bases: TGTGCCAGCAGCGGAACAACAGGGGTAGATGGCTACACCTTC.

The rearrangement uses TRBV28 and TRBJ1-5; D uncertain. In germline, CDR1 is MDHEN, CDR2 SYDVKM. Trimming pared 7 bases from V and 6 bases from J, leaving 10 bases between. There are 12 residues in the CDR3. This CDR3 reads CASTALGQPQHF. Here the CDR3 DNA reads TGTGCCAGCACCGCTCTAGGTCAGCCCCAGCATTTT.

This chain uses TRBV6-5 with TRBJ2-7; tentatively, D is TRBD1 (5 bases). The germline V gene encodes CDR1 MNHEY and CDR2 SVGAGI. The CDR3 covers 13 residues. V lost 6 bases to trimming and J lost 3 bases, with 12 bases between them. The CDR3 region has the DNA TGTGCCAGCAGCCAGGGCGCCTTCTACGAGCAGTACTTC. This translates into CASSQGAFYEQYF.

The J gene is TRBJ2-2, the V gene TRBV19, with 12 bases identical to TRBD1. In germline, CDR1 is LNHDA, CDR2 SQIVND (reference sequence). Germline trimming cut 9 bases from V and 3 bases from J; bases unmatched to any gene: 11. The CDR3 runs to 17 residues. The CDR3 spells CARPGQGAFVDTGELFF. The CDR3 nucleotides are TGTGCCAGACCGGGACAGGGGGCTTTCGTGGACACCGGGGAGCTGTTTTTT.

This clone was recorded only once. The gene calls are TRBV2 and TRBJ2-7; 8 bases map to TRBD1. This CDR3 has 13 residues. The V segment lost 6 bases and the J segment 3 bases; nucleotides outside the gene matches: 4. Germline V gives CDR1 SNHLY, CDR2 FYNNEI. The CDR3 region is CASSTTGGYEQYF. CDR3 coding DNA: TGTGCCAGCAGCACCACAGGGGGCTACGAGCAGTACTTC.

V usage is TRBV2 and J usage is TRBJ2-7; TRBD2 might be the D (6 bases). Germline V gene lookup returns CDR1 SNHLY and CDR2 FYNNEI. The CDR3 is made up of 14 amino acids. With 5 bases removed from V and 0 bases from J, the gap between germline ends came to 11 bases. The CDR3 nucleotides read TGTGCCAGCAGTCGGAGGGGAGTCTCCTACGAGCAGTACTTC. This sequence encodes CASSRRGVSYEQYF.

This chain links TRBV3-1 (or the pseudogene TRBV3-2) with TRBJ2-3, with 9 bases aligning to TRBD2. The CDR3 consists of 16 residues. J lost 2 bases, V lost 3 bases, and 6 bases had no gene match. The V gene's germline CDR1 is LGHDT and CDR2 YNNKEL (reference sequence). This chain's CDR3 is CASSHRGGGTTDTQYF. Here the CDR3 DNA reads TGTGCCAGCAGCCACCGCGGGGGGGGGACCACAGATACGCAGTATTTT.

CDR3 DNA: TGTGCCAGCAGCCAGACAGGGGGCTTCGCAGATACGCAGTATTTT. Protein: CASSQTGGFADTQYF. The chain links TRBV11-2 to TRBJ2-3, with TRBD1 matching over 10 bases. Germline values: CDR1 SGHAT, CDR2 FQNNGV. The CDR3 covers 15 residues. V was pared by 5 bases and J by 4 bases, with 6 bases of the junction left unmatched.

The chain joins TRBV18 to TRBJ1-1; D call uncertain. V was trimmed by 6 bases and J by 7 bases, leaving 15 bases between them. The germline CDR1 and CDR2 sequences are KGHSH and LQKENI. This CDR3 spans 13 amino acids. CDR3 in DNA: TGTGCCAGCTCCCGTTCCCCGGTTGGTGAAGCTTTCTTT. It yields the protein CASSRSPVGEAFF.

This clone was seen a single time. V usage is TRBV14 and J usage is TRBJ1-1; unclear D gene. The V gene lost 0 bases and the J gene lost 5 bases, with 7 bases spanning the gap. Germline-derived CDR1 and CDR2 are SGHDN and FVKESK. The CDR3 is made up of 13 amino acids. CDR3 in DNA: TGTGCCAGCAGCCAAGATATCCGGACTGAAGCTTTCTTT. As protein: CASSQDIRTEAFF.

The rearrangement joins TRBV3-1 (or the pseudogene TRBV3-2) to TRBJ1-2; the D gene is possibly TRBD1 (5 bases). Germline assignment: CDR1 LGHDT and CDR2 YNNKEL (reference sequence). The CDR3 is 13 amino acids. The V and J ends lost 4 bases and 4 bases respectively, with 10 bases between them. The CDR3 DNA sequence: TGTGCCAGCAGCCGAGACAGTCTCTATGGCTACACCTTC. Encoded protein: CASSRDSLYGYTF.

The chain carries TRBV28 and TRBJ2-7, with D unresolved. Trimming cost V 5 bases and J 6 bases, with 11 bases left between them. Looked up from germline, CDR1 is MDHEN and CDR2 is SYDVKM. This CDR3 has 12 amino acids. DNA for the CDR3: TGTGCCAGCAGTAGCTCCCCAGGCGAGCAGTACTTC. Amino acid sequence: CASSSSPGEQYF.

The V call is TRBV2, the J call TRBJ2-1; tentatively, D is TRBD1 (6 bases). V lost 4 bases and J lost 3, with 13 bases in between. Germline CDR1 and CDR2: SNHLY and FYNNEI. There are 15 residues in the CDR3. The CDR3 DNA is TGTGCCAGCAGTGGAGGGGGAACCAACTACAATGAGCAGTTCTTC. Residues: CASSGGGTNYNEQFF.